The 3 T cell receptor beta chains in this list originate from one sample, sequenced in a study of early T cells in non-severe SARS-CoV-2 infection. Each CDR3 protein is one row after TCRdb ran MiXCR on the 5' RACE reads. The table has about 55,000 distinct CDR3 sequences, about an eighth seen once; the top ten hold about 4%. The source material was whole blood. The receptors stem from an adult who was a healthcare worker with PCR-confirmed SARS-CoV-2 infection or an uninfected control (not recorded which).

This clonotype was observed many times. This rearrangement joins TRBV13 to TRBJ1-1; D gene ambiguous. Looked up from germline, CDR1 is PRHDT and CDR2 is FYEKMQ (reference sequence). V gave up 5 bases and J gave up 7 bases, with 17 bases separating them. CDR3 length: 14 amino acids. CDR3 bases: TGTGCCAGCAGCCCGCGGACCGATAATAGTGAAGCTTTCTTT. This translates into CASSPRTDNSEAFF.

The genes are TRBV18 and TRBJ2-2; 9 positions agree with TRBD1. The CDR3 extends over 18 amino acids. Germline V gives CDR1 KGHSH, CDR2 LQKENI. V trimming: 2 bases; J trimming: 4 bases; junction bases outside the gene matches: 11. Here the CDR3 DNA reads TGTGCCAGCTCACCATTTACTCCGGGACAGGGCCGCACCGGGGAGCTGTTTTTT. It yields the protein CASSPFTPGQGRTGELFF. Filled out from reference TRBV18 and TRBJ2-2, the complete variable domain reads NAGVMQNPRHLVRRRGQEARLRCSPMKGHSHVYWYRQLPEEGLKFMVYLQKENIIDESGMPKERFSAEFPKEGPSILRIQQVVRGDSAAYFCASSPFTPGQGRTGELFFGEGSRLTVL.

The V and J genes are TRBV3-1 and TRBJ2-7; TRBD2 matches at 9 bases. V shed 4 bases, J shed 5 bases, and the junction held 9 bases outside the gene matches. Germline CDR1 is LGHDT and CDR2 is YNNKEL (reference sequence). This CDR3 has 15 amino acids. CDR3 DNA sequence: TGTGCCAGCAGCCCCCTTAGCGGGAGCCCCCACGAGCAGTACTTC. This translates into CASSPLSGSPHEQYF.